Each of the 26 T cell receptor beta chains below was sequenced from the same sample in a study of blood T cell repertoires in COVID-19. Clones were sequenced by immunoSEQ multiplex PCR, and TCRdb holds only the in-frame ones, with some missing. The sample has over 55,000 clones, approximately 87% seen once; the top ten hold 8% to 9.5%. The sequenced sample consisted of peripheral blood. The receptors were gathered from a man aged 50-59 years with active COVID-19.

This chain links TRBV2 with TRBJ2-2; D call uncertain. CDR1 and CDR2 from the germline V gene are SNHLY and FYNNEI. The CDR3 is 13 residues long. With 4 bases removed from V and 6 bases from J, the gap between germline ends came to 9 bases. This chain's CDR3 is CASSGGGAGELFF. CDR3 in DNA: TGTGCCAGCAGTGGTGGCGGCGCCGGGGAGCTGTTTTTT.

The chain joins TRBV5-1 to TRBJ2-3; 10 bases map to TRBD2. This CDR3 spans 16 amino acids. From germline, CDR1 is SGHRS and CDR2 YFSETQ. The trim removed 3 bases at V and 6 bases at J, leaving 10 bases unmatched. CDR3 in amino acids: CASSSIAGGGLDTQYF. The DNA of the CDR3 is TGCGCCAGCAGCTCGATAGCGGGAGGAGGATTGGATACGCAGTATTTT.

The chain couples TRBV3-1 (or the pseudogene TRBV3-2) to TRBJ1-2, with a weak D call TRBD1 (5 bases). The V gene's germline CDR1 is LGHDT and CDR2 YNNKEL (reference sequence). There are 14 residues in the CDR3. Trimming took 0 bases from V and 6 from J, leaving 11 bases between them. Written as DNA, the CDR3 is TGTGCCAGCAGCCAAGAGGGCAGGGTGCATGGCTACACCTTC. Amino acid sequence: CASSQEGRVHGYTF.

The CDR3 nucleotides are TGTGCCAGCGGAGAGGTGGAGGAGACCCAGTACTTC. Its protein product is CASGEVEETQYF. V gene TRBV2 combines with J gene TRBJ2-5, with D uncertain. The CDR3 totals 12 residues. Trimming took 8 bases from V and 5 from J, leaving 12 bases between them. Germline-derived CDR1 and CDR2 are SNHLY and FYNNEI.

The chain carries TRBV7-2 and TRBJ2-3; D possibly corresponds to TRBD1 (6 bases). Germline V gene data show CDR1 as SGHTA and CDR2 as FQGNSA. This CDR3 spans 13 amino acids. Deletions cut 5 bases from V and 10 bases from J, with 16 bases between. As DNA, the CDR3 is TGTGCCAGCAGCACCAGGACAGAAGGGGCGCAGTATTTT. Its protein is CASSTRTEGAQYF.

The chain couples TRBV13 to TRBJ2-7; D is perhaps TRBD1 (6 bases). The CDR3 runs to 11 residues. Germline CDR1 and CDR2: PRHDT and FYEKMQ (reference sequence). Trimming took 7 bases from V and 6 from J, leaving 10 bases between them. Here the CDR3 reads CASKEQGEQYF. CDR3 in DNA: TGTGCCAGCAAGGAACAGGGCGAGCAGTACTTC.

The chain links TRBV7-9 to TRBJ2-1; D is ambiguous. Trimming removed 5 bases from V and 3 bases from J, with 17 bases in between. CDR3 length: 16 residues. The germline gives CDR1 SEHNR, CDR2 FQNEAQ (reference sequence). The CDR3 bases are TGTGCCAGCAGCCCACTAATAGGCCAGTTCTACAATGAGCAGTTCTTC. Its protein product is CASSPLIGQFYNEQFF.

This clone appeared once. The chain is built from TRBV28 and TRBJ1-1; D remains ambiguous. Trimming took 5 bases from V and 9 from J, leaving 13 bases between them. The CDR3 is 12 amino acids. Per the germline V gene, CDR1 is MDHEN and CDR2 is SYDVKM. CDR3 sequence: CASSGRTFKAFF. The CDR3, as DNA: TGTGCCAGCAGTGGGCGAACCTTCAAAGCTTTCTTT.

This chain joins TRBV6-2 or TRBV6-3 and TRBJ2-1, with 8 bases identical to TRBD2. Germline V gives CDR1 MNHEY, CDR2 SVGEGT. This CDR3 spans 17 amino acids. V was pared by 2 bases and J by 8 bases, with 14 bases of the junction left unmatched. As DNA, the CDR3 is TGTGCCAGCAGTTACAGGGATCTAGGACTAGCTCCCGATGAGCAGTTCTTC. It translates to CASSYRDLGLAPDEQFF.

The rearrangement links TRBV19 to TRBJ2-1; TRBD2 aligns across 7 bases. Germline V gives CDR1 LNHDA, CDR2 SQIVND (reference sequence). This CDR3 region has 15 residues. V lost 2 bases, J lost 4 bases, and 5 bases stayed unmatched. The CDR3 loop reads CASSIRLADYNEQFF. DNA for the CDR3: TGTGCCAGTAGTATACGGCTAGCGGATTACAATGAGCAGTTCTTC.

This clone came up once. The V call is TRBV30, the J call TRBJ1-1, with D possibly matching TRBD1 (5 bases). CDR1 and CDR2 (germline): GTSNPN, SVGIG (reference sequence). The CDR3 runs 14 residues. V lost 2 bases and J lost 1, with 11 bases in between. CDR3 protein: CAWSYQGWNTEAFF. DNA for the CDR3: TGTGCCTGGAGTTATCAGGGTTGGAACACTGAAGCTTTCTTT.

The chain employs TRBV6-2 or TRBV6-3 and TRBJ1-2, with D maybe TRBD1 (5 bases). CDR3 length: 15 residues. Trimming removed 3 bases from V and 6 bases from J, with 17 bases in between. The germline gives CDR1 MNHEY, CDR2 SVGEGT. The CDR3 protein is CASSYRGKVVDGYTF. Here the CDR3 DNA reads TGTGCCAGCAGTTATCGGGGGAAGGTGGTGGATGGCTACACCTTC.

The chain couples TRBV9 to TRBJ1-1, with D possibly being TRBD1 (6 bases). Germline lookup yields CDR1 SGDLS and CDR2 YYNGEE. CDR3 length: 15 residues. Deletions cut 0 bases from V and 6 bases from J, with 15 bases between. CDR3 in DNA: TGTGCCAGCAGCGTAGGGGACAAACATGGGGCTGAAGCTTTCTTT. Protein sequence: CASSVGDKHGAEAFF.

This CDR3 reads CASSLGGQAPYGYTF. CDR3 in DNA: TGTGCCAGCAGCTTAGGTGGGCAGGCCCCTTATGGCTACACCTTC. The chain uses TRBV7-3 and TRBJ1-2; the D is unclear. Germline CDR1 SGHTA, CDR2 FQGTGA. CDR3 length: 15 residues. Trimming cost V 2 bases and J 5 bases, with 15 bases left between them. Using reference TRBV7-3 and TRBJ1-2 for the parts outside the CDR3, the full variable domain is GAGVSQTPSNKVTEKGKYVELRCDPISGHTALYWYRQSLGQGPEFLIYFQGTGAADDSGLPNDRFFAVRPEGSVSTLKIQRTERGDSAVYLCASSLGGQAPYGYTFGSGTRLTVV.

The chain recombines TRBV28 with TRBJ1-1, with unresolved D. Per the germline V gene, CDR1 is MDHEN and CDR2 is SYDVKM. The V and J ends lost 8 bases and 2 bases respectively, with 12 bases between them. The CDR3 is 13 amino acids. DNA of the CDR3: TGTGCCAGCCGAAACTCCCCTAACACTGAAGCTTTCTTT. It translates to CASRNSPNTEAFF. Using reference TRBV28 and TRBJ1-1 for the parts outside the CDR3, the full variable domain is DVKVTQSSRYLVKRTGEKVFLECVQDMDHENMFWYRQDPGLGLRLIYFSYDVKMKEKGDIPEGYSVSREKKERFSLILESASTNQTSMYLCASRNSPNTEAFFGQGTRLTVV.

This chain uses TRBV4-1 with TRBJ2-1; TRBD2 matches at 13 bases. CDR1 and CDR2 (germline): MGHRA, YSYEKL. The CDR3 covers 15 residues. The V segment lost 6 bases and the J segment 6 bases; nucleotides outside the gene matches: 5. CDR3 coding DNA: TGCGCCAGCAGGATGGGACTAGCGGGATCCAATGAGCAGTTCTTC. Protein product: CASRMGLAGSNEQFF.

V usage is TRBV23-1 and J usage is TRBJ2-5, with 9 bases matching TRBD1. TRBV23-1 is an ORF, with its function uncertain. Trimming at V came to 8 bases and at J to 5 bases, leaving 9 bases not matched to a gene. The CDR3 has 14 amino acids. This chain's CDR3 is CASSNRGLAETQYF. The CDR3 nucleotides read TGCGCCAGCTCAAACAGGGGGCTGGCGGAGACCCAGTACTTC.

V and J are TRBV21-1 and TRBJ2-7; the listed D gene, TRBD2, was not tested against the DNA. TRBV21-1 is an annotated pseudogene. CDR3 length equals 16 residues. CDR3 in amino acids: CASSNVPSMGSYEQYF. The CDR3 DNA follows: TGTGCCAGCAGCAATGTTCCTAGCATGGGCTCCTACGAGCAGTACTTC.

This clone was seen a single time. This rearrangement joins TRBV2 to TRBJ1-5; D is possibly TRBD1 (5 bases). This CDR3 is 15 amino acids long. Germline CDR1 reads SNHLY; CDR2 reads FYNNEI. V shed 7 bases and J shed 0 bases, with 13 bases lying between them. CDR3 DNA sequence: TGTGCCAGCACCCGGGAGGGACCTAGCAATCAGCCCCAGCATTTT. Translation gives CASTREGPSNQPQHF. The entire variable domain, with the rest obtained from reference TRBV2 and TRBJ1-5, is as follows: EPEVTQTPSHQVTQMGQEVILRCVPISNHLYFYWYRQILGQKVEFLVSFYNNEISEKSEIFDDQFSVERPDGSNFTLKIRSTKLEDSAMYFCASTREGPSNQPQHFGDGTRLSIL.

V is TRBV30 and J is TRBJ2-3; no definite D call. The CDR3 extends over 13 amino acids. V gave up 8 bases and J gave up 4 bases, with 16 bases separating them. Germline loops: CDR1 GTSNPN, CDR2 SVGIG (reference sequence). In nucleotides, the CDR3 is TGTGCCCTAAGTCCCCCAGCGTCAGATACGCAGTATTTT. Translating gives CALSPPASDTQYF.

The chain carries TRBV7-9 and TRBJ2-7; a possible D gene is TRBD1 (5 bases). This CDR3 has 12 amino acids. Germline V gene data show CDR1 as SEHNR and CDR2 as FQNEAQ (reference sequence). V was cut by 5 bases and J by 2 bases, with 7 bases left in between. The CDR3 DNA follows: TGTGCCAGCAGCGGACAAGCCTACGAGCAGTACTTC. Protein: CASSGQAYEQYF.

This chain links TRBV30 with TRBJ2-5, with no clear D. The CDR3 sequence is 11 residues long. Per the germline V gene, CDR1 is GTSNPN and CDR2 is SVGIG (reference sequence). The ends were cut back, 5 bases at V and 10 bases at J, with 14 bases in the middle. The CDR3, as DNA: TGTGCCTGGGGTCCTTTAACTTTCCAGTACTTC. Translating it yields CAWGPLTFQYF. Full variable domain (rest looked up from reference TRBV30 and TRBJ2-5): SQTIHQWPATLVQPVGSPLSLECTVEGTSNPNLYWYRQAAGRGLQLLFYSVGIGQISSEVPQNLSASRPQDRQFILSSKKLLLSDSGFYLCAWGPLTFQYFGPGTRLLVL.

The rearrangement uses TRBV29-1 and TRBJ2-2; TRBD1 might be the D (6 bases). This CDR3 contains 13 residues. In germline, CDR1 is SQVTM, CDR2 ANQGSEA. The ends were cut back, 4 bases at V and 2 bases at J, with 8 bases in the middle. The CDR3 DNA reads TGCAGCGTTGGGGGACATAACACCGGGGAGCTGTTTTTT. This encodes CSVGGHNTGELFF.

This clone was observed a few times. This chain links TRBV29-1 with TRBJ2-3; 8 nucleotides line up with TRBD2. Germline loops: CDR1 SQVTM, CDR2 ANQGSEA. With 6 bases clipped from V and 12 bases from J, the junction kept 14 bases outside the gene matches. The CDR3 sequence is 13 residues long. The CDR3 loop reads CSVATDGSGIQYF. CDR3 DNA: TGCAGCGTCGCTACGGATGGTAGCGGGATCCAGTATTTT.

This clone came up a few times. This chain connects TRBV27 to TRBJ2-1; weak D call: TRBD2 (6 bases). The CDR3 extends over 16 amino acids. V was cut by 6 bases and J by 5 bases, with 20 bases left in between. CDR1 MNHEY and CDR2 SMNVEV come from the germline V gene (reference sequence). CDR3 sequence: CASRSHWAGPDNEQFF. DNA for the CDR3: TGTGCCAGCAGATCCCACTGGGCGGGACCTGACAATGAGCAGTTCTTC.

The chain joins TRBV25-1 to TRBJ2-2; TRBD2 matches at 8 bases. This CDR3 is 16 amino acids long. CDR1 MGHDK and CDR2 SYGVNS come from the germline V gene. J lost 4 bases, V lost 3 bases, and 7 bases had no gene match. The CDR3 sequence is CASSEGGRRFTGELFF. The CDR3 DNA reads as TGTGCCAGCAGTGAGGGCGGGAGGAGGTTCACCGGGGAGCTGTTTTTT.